These 8 T cell receptor beta chains came from one sample sequenced in a study of regulatory T cells in long-lasting Graves disease. According to the study, TCR beta libraries were built with iRepertoire HTBI primers and CDR3-region Arm-PCR. TCRdb re-analysed the multiplex PCR reads in MiXCR, keeping a single row per CDR3 protein. This sample has 390,000 or so distinct CDR3 sequences, with roughly 20% found just once. Time point meaning: persistent/refractory GD, antithyroid drugs over 5 years with positive TRAb. With RNA extracted from PBMCs as input, the TCR library was made. The source was peripheral blood mononuclear cells (PBMCs), collected when the disease was refractory, from a patient treated with antithyroid drugs. These receptors were taken from a woman aged 40 to 50 with Graves disease.

V usage is TRBV14 and J usage is TRBJ1-4; TRBD1 is a possible D gene (6 bases). CDR1 and CDR2 from the germline V gene are SGHDN and FVKESK. The V end was cut by 2 bases, the J end by 7 bases, with 14 bases between. The length of the CDR3 is 15 residues. The CDR3 spells CASSQLSGAGEKLFF. The CDR3 coding sequence is TGTGCCAGCAGCCAACTATCGGGGGCGGGTGAAAAACTGTTTTTT.

This clonotype was detected many times. CDR3 region: CASSRRRPGQGYQETQYF. The CDR3 nucleotides are TGTGCCAGCAGCCGAAGACGACCGGGACAGGGTTACCAAGAGACCCAGTACTTC. V gene TRBV11-2 combines with J gene TRBJ2-5, with 9 positions matching TRBD1. Germline-derived CDR1 and CDR2 are SGHAT and FQNNGV. The V and J ends lost 5 bases and 0 bases, in that order; junction bases with no gene match: 13. The CDR3 covers 18 residues.

This clonotype was counted many times. The CDR3 protein is CASSYSEVREKLFF. The CDR3 DNA sequence: TGTGCCAGCAGTTACTCGGAGGTGCGAGAAAAACTGTTTTTT. The rearrangement uses TRBV6-5 and TRBJ1-4, with unresolved D. Deletions cut 0 bases from V and 8 bases from J, with 10 bases between. CDR1 is MNHEY, CDR2 SVGAGI, per germline. The CDR3 extends over 14 amino acids.

The chain couples TRBV6-2 or TRBV6-3 to TRBJ2-2, with D uncertain. The germline gives CDR1 MNHEY, CDR2 SVGEGT. The CDR3 sequence is 16 residues long. V was pared by 5 bases and J by 0 bases, with 13 bases between. As DNA, the CDR3 is TGTGCCAGCAGTACGAGGACGGCCGCGAACACCGGGGAGCTGTTTTTT. Its protein product is CASSTRTAANTGELFF.

In its sample, this clonotype was seen a few times. The rearrangement links TRBV5-5 to TRBJ2-5; D is undetermined. The CDR3 spans 13 residues. Per germline, CDR1 SGHKS and CDR2 YYEKEE (reference sequence). V shed 7 bases and J shed 2 bases, with 12 bases lying between them. CDR3 residues: CASGHGVQETQYF. The DNA for the CDR3 is TGTGCCAGCGGTCATGGGGTTCAAGAGACCCAGTACTTC.

This clonotype was seen at least ten times. This chain uses TRBV29-1 with TRBJ2-7, with unresolved D. V was cut by 1 base and J by 6 bases, with 13 bases left in between. The CDR3 is made up of 13 amino acids. Germline CDR1 reads SQVTM; CDR2 reads ANQGSEA. CDR3 residues: CSVEAAARGEQYF. In nucleotides, the CDR3 is TGCAGCGTTGAAGCGGCGGCGCGCGGCGAGCAGTACTTC.

There are a few counts of this clonotype. This chain connects TRBV7-2 to TRBJ2-7; 12 bases align to TRBD2. Germline loops: CDR1 SGHTA, CDR2 FQGNSA. The CDR3 contains 15 residues. After removal of 4 bases from V and 2 bases from J, the junction contained 3 bases not matched to a gene. The CDR3 nucleotides read TGTGCCAGCAGCTGGAGGACTAGCGGGACCTACGAGCAGTACTTC. It yields the protein CASSWRTSGTYEQYF. Full variable domain (remainder filled in from reference TRBV7-2 and TRBJ2-7): GAGVSQSPSNKVTEKGKDVELRCDPISGHTALYWYRQSLGQGLEFLIYFQGNSAPDKSGLPSDRFSAERTGGSVSTLTIQRTQQEDSAVYLCASSWRTSGTYEQYFGPGTRLTVT.

Here the CDR3 reads CASSLQEAATFYEQYF. The CDR3 DNA reads TGTGCCAGCAGCTTACAGGAGGCAGCAACGTTCTACGAGCAGTACTTC. V is TRBV11-1 and J is TRBJ2-7; tentative D call: TRBD2 (5 bases). The V end was cut by 2 bases, the J end by 3 bases, with 17 bases between. Germline-derived CDR1 and CDR2 are SGHAT and FQDESV (reference sequence). CDR3 length: 16 residues. Full variable domain (missing parts from reference TRBV11-1 and TRBJ2-7): EAEVAQSPRYKITEKSQAVAFWCDPISGHATLYWYRQILGQGPELLVQFQDESVVDDSQLPKDRFSAERLKGVDSTLKIQPAELGDSAMYLCASSLQEAATFYEQYFGPGTRLTVT.